The rows below give T cell receptor beta chains drawn from one sample of a study of cytomegalovirus exposure and HLA in healthy donors. Here immunoSEQ multiplex PCR was the method, and the copy in TCRdb shows in-frame clones only, minus some. The sample has under 100,000 clones; about three quarters are singletons. The sample was PBMCs. All receptors come from a boy younger than 18 in good health and CMV-seronegative. Each CDR3 is given with its conserved first and last residue. D genes are given only for firm matches. Clone size, where shown, is once, few, many, or a class for clones that have expanded.

. TRBJ2-1 TRBV13 . CASSLFGIRSYNEQFF TGTGCCAGCAGCCTCTTCGGGATTCGGTCCTACAATGAGCAGTTCTTC
few TRBJ2-7 TRBV9 TRBD2 CASSVLGLAGDEQYF TGTGCCAGCAGCGTATTGGGGCTAGCGGGAGACGAGCAGTACTTC
. TRBJ1-2 TRBV19 . CASSIRVRDGYTF TGTGCCAGTAGTATCAGGGTACGGGATGGCTACACCTTC
few TRBJ1-1 TRBV29-1 . CSVEQNTEAFF TGCAGCGTTGAACAGAACACTGAAGCTTTCTTT
. TRBJ2-7 TRBV7-9 TRBD1 CASTLARTGGTYEQYF TGTGCCAGCACCCTTGCCCGGACAGGGGGTACATACGAGCAGTACTTC
. TRBJ1-3 TRBV19 . CASPHGNTIYF TGTGCCTCCCCCCATGGAAACACCATATATTTT
. TRBJ1-1 TRBV28 . CASSLFITEAFF TGTGCCAGCAGTTTATTTATCACTGAAGCTTTCTTT
few TRBJ1-1 TRBV13 . CASSPRTEAFF TGTGCCAGCAGCCCCCGGACTGAAGCTTTCTTT
. TRBJ2-3 TRBV2 TRBD1 CASGQGETDTQYF TGTGCCAGCGGACAGGGGGAGACAGATACGCAGTATTTT
. TRBJ1-3 TRBV7-2 TRBD1 CASSLRTGTGIGDTIYF TGTGCCAGCAGCTTAAGAACCGGGACAGGGATTGGGGACACCATATATTTT
. TRBJ2-1 TRBV7-6 . CASSSGPLGDEQFF TGTGCCAGCAGCTCCGGGCCCCTCGGGGATGAGCAGTTCTTC
. TRBJ2-7 TRBV6-5 . CASKRRGPYEQYF TGTGCCAGCAAGCGGCGGGGCCCATACGAGCAGTACTTC
. TRBJ2-2 TRBV6-4 . CASSDSILRDTGELFF TGTGCCAGCAGTGACTCGATTTTACGGGACACCGGGGAGCTGTTTTTT
. TRBJ2-7 TRBV25-1 . CASEAYSYEQYF TGTGCCAGTGAAGCGTATTCCTACGAGCAGTACTTC
. TRBJ1-1 TRBV27 TRBD1 CASKTGGVNTEAFF TGTGCCAGCAAGACAGGGGGGGTGAACACTGAAGCTTTCTTT
. TRBJ1-2 TRBV4-3 . CASSQDPRDHYGYTF TGCGCCAGCAGCCAAGATCCCAGGGATCACTATGGCTACACCTTC